This is a list of T cell receptor beta chains from one sample in a study of control samples from healthy donors and cancer patients. Assay: immunoSEQ multiplex PCR; the TCRdb copy retains only in-frame clones and omits some. The sample lists 60,000 to 80,000 clones; about 88% were seen once. Source material: blood. The source is a woman between 45 and 65 years old in good health. Each CDR3 is given with its conserved first and last residue. D genes are given only for firm matches. Clone size appears in some rows only: once, few, many, or a class for an expanded clone.

>TRBV5-1|TRBD2|-|TRBJ2-1
TGCGCCAGCAGCAGGGCGGAGGGACTACTCAATGAGCAGTTCTTC
CASSRAEGLLNEQFF
>TRBV2|-|-|TRBJ2-2
TGTGCCAGCACCTTAGACACCGGGGAGCTGTTTTTT
CASTLDTGELFF
>TRBV10-3|-|-|TRBJ2-7
TGTGCCATCAGTGAGTCCGGGGCGCCCTACGAGCAGTACTTC
CAISESGAPYEQYF
>TRBV7-2|-|few|TRBJ1-4
TGTGCCAGCAGCCTGGGAGCCGAAAAACTGTTTTTT
CASSLGAEKLFF
>TRBV5-4|-|-|TRBJ1-1
TGTGTCTCACTTTCAGGGGTTCTTGGAGCGGCTGAAGCTTTCTTT
CVSLSGVLGAAEAFF
>TRBV10-3|-|-|TRBJ2-7
TGTGCCATCAGTGAGTACAATCCCCCCTACGAGCAGTACTTC
CAISEYNPPYEQYF
>TRBV10-1|-|-|TRBJ1-1
TGCGCCAGCAGTGAGACGGAGAACACTGAAGCTTTCTTT
CASSETENTEAFF
>TRBV10-3|-|-|TRBJ1-1
TGTGCCATCAGCCCGGGGCAGGCGAACACTGAAGCTTTCTTT
CAISPGQANTEAFF
>TRBV30|-|-|TRBJ1-1
TGTGCCTGGAGTCCTCGAGCGGGGGGTGGGATCTTT
CAWSPRAGGGIF
>TRBV5-4|-|once|TRBJ1-2
TGTGCCAGCACCGAGACCGTGAACTATGGCTACACCTTC
CASTETVNYGYTF
>TRBV2|-|-|TRBJ1-6
TGTGCCGGCTGGACAGCCGAAATAGGTTCACCCCTCCACTTT
CAGWTAEIGSPLHF
>TRBV5-1|TRBD1|once|TRBJ1-5
TGCGCCAGCAGCGATCCGGGACAGGGAGTTCGGGTGGGCAATCAGCCCCAGCATTTT
CASSDPGQGVRVGNQPQHF
>TRBV9|TRBD1|few|TRBJ2-5
TGTGCCAGCAGCTGGGACAGCCAAGAGACCCAGTACTTC
CASSWDSQETQYF
>TRBV6-4|-|-|TRBJ1-1
TGTGCCAGCAGTGACTCTCACGGGGCAGGAACTGAAGCTTTCTTT
CASSDSHGAGTEAFF
>TRBV7-9|-|once|TRBJ1-2
TGTGCCAGCAGCCGAGGGAGTTTAACGGGCGGCTACACCTTC
CASSRGSLTGGYTF
>TRBV19|-|-|TRBJ1-5
TGTGCCAGTAGTTTGGCTCCCCCCCAGGGCCAGCCCCAGCATTTT
CASSLAPPQGQPQHF
>TRBV23-1|-|-|TRBJ2-7
TGCGCCAGCTACGGGCAGGGGATTCGCTACGAGCAGTACTTC
CASYGQGIRYEQYF
>TRBV11-2|-|-|TRBJ1-3
TGTGCCAGCAGCTTAGGCTCCCGCGTTCACTCTGGAAACACCATATATTTT
CASSLGSRVHSGNTIYF
>TRBV9|TRBD2|-|TRBJ2-3
TGTGCCAGCAGCGTACATGCGGGAGACCCAGATACGCAGTATTTT
CASSVHAGDPDTQYF
>TRBV9|TRBD1|-|TRBJ2-1
TGTGCCAGCAGCGCCAGACAGGGGGGATACAATGAGCAGTTCTTC
CASSARQGGYNEQFF
>TRBV24-1|-|-|TRBJ1-2
TGTGCCACCAGTGAGGGACTGCCCTATGGCTACACCTTC
CATSEGLPYGYTF
>TRBV7-6|-|-|TRBJ2-1
TGTGCCAGCAGCTTAGGACAGAATGAGCAGTTCTTC
CASSLGQNEQFF
>TRBV28|-|-|TRBJ2-7
TGTGCCAGCAGTTTAGGGGGCTCGGGTATCTACGAGCAGTACTTC
CASSLGGSGIYEQYF
>TRBV9|TRBD2|-|TRBJ2-2
TGTGCCAGCAGCATCGGACTAGCGGCTGGCGGGGAGCTGTTTTTT
CASSIGLAAGGELFF
>TRBV7-9|TRBD2|-|TRBJ2-7
TGTGCCAGCATCGGTAGCGGGAGAGGCTCCTACGAGCAGTACTTC
CASIGSGRGSYEQYF
>TRBV20-1|TRBD2|-|TRBJ2-6
TGCAGTGCTAGTAGGCTAGCGGGGGGCTCTGGGGCCAACGTCCTGACTTTC
CSASRLAGGSGANVLTF
>TRBV6-5|TRBD2|-|TRBJ2-5
TGTGCCAGCAACGGACTAGCGGGAGCACAAGAGACCCAGTACTTC
CASNGLAGAQETQYF
>TRBV5-1|-|few|TRBJ1-4
TGCGCCAGCAGCCCTGGGTCGAATGAAAAACTGTTTTTT
CASSPGSNEKLFF
>TRBV9|TRBD1|-|TRBJ2-5
TGTGCCAGCAGCGTTCGGCCTACAGGGGGCCAAGAGACCCAGTACTTC
CASSVRPTGGQETQYF